These 30 T cell receptor beta chains originate from one sample sequenced in a study of human T cells and chemical hapten exposure. Library preparation tagged each individual cDNA molecule with a unique molecular identifier. Each CDR3 protein gets one entry after TCRdb re-called the reads with MiXCR. The sample lists about 120,000 distinct CDR3 sequences, about 8.9% seen once, with 1.2% to 1.5% in the top ten. Unfractionated whole blood served as the source for total RNA extraction. Specimen: whole blood. The origin of the receptors is a human donor in good health. Some clones in this sample may be carry-over from other donors' samples.

V usage is TRBV7-9 and J usage is TRBJ2-1, with D possibly TRBD2 on 5 matching bases. V was trimmed by 5 bases and J by 2 bases, leaving 13 bases between them. CDR3 size: 15 residues. Germline V gives CDR1 SEHNR, CDR2 FQNEAQ (reference sequence). CDR3 sequence reads: CASSQRSGAYNEQFF. The CDR3 DNA sequence: TGTGCCAGCAGCCAGCGATCCGGGGCCTACAATGAGCAGTTCTTC.

This clonotype was counted at least ten times. This chain links TRBV29-1 with TRBJ1-1; 9 nucleotides agree with TRBD1. The CDR3 length is 19 residues. V was clipped by 5 bases and J by 4 bases; unmatched bases: 23. Germline-derived CDR1 and CDR2 are SQVTM and ANQGSEA. The DNA for the CDR3 is TGCAGCGTTCGGGTCGCCCGTCACAGGGGGCGAGAGGGGGCCACTGAAGCTTTCTTT. Encoded protein: CSVRVARHRGREGATEAFF.

The rearrangement joins TRBV5-1 to TRBJ2-3, with D perhaps TRBD2 (5 bases). Deletions cut 3 bases from V and 0 bases from J, with 11 bases between. The CDR3 is made up of 15 amino acids. Germline CDR1 and CDR2: SGHRS and YFSETQ. CDR3 DNA sequence: TGCGCCAGCAGCTCCGCGGGCCCTAGCACAGATACGCAGTATTTT. This translates into CASSSAGPSTDTQYF.

The chain combines TRBV9 with TRBJ1-1; D possibly corresponds to TRBD1 (6 bases). Trimming left V 2 bases short and J 1 base short, with 15 bases between. The CDR3 extends over 16 amino acids. Germline assignment: CDR1 SGDLS and CDR2 YYNGEE. CDR3 amino acids: CASSVEPGAGNTEAFF. CDR3 DNA sequence: TGTGCCAGCAGCGTGGAACCGGGGGCAGGGAACACTGAAGCTTTCTTT. Supplemented by reference TRBV9 and TRBJ1-1, the full variable domain reads DSGVTQTPKHLITATGQRVTLRCSPRSGDLSVYWYQQSLDQGLQFLIQYYNGEERAKGNILERFSAQQFPDLHSELNLSSLELGDSALYFCASSVEPGAGNTEAFFGQGTRLTVV.

The chain joins TRBV20-1 to TRBJ2-1; 8 bases map to TRBD2. Germline CDR1 DFQATT, CDR2 SNEGSKA (reference sequence). V dropped 6 bases and J dropped 7; count of bases not matched to a gene: 8. The CDR3 has 13 amino acids. This chain's CDR3 is CSAIAGTTNEQFF. Written as DNA, the CDR3 is TGCAGTGCCATAGCGGGGACGACGAATGAGCAGTTCTTC.

The chain combines TRBV20-1 with TRBJ2-1; TRBD1 might be the D (6 bases). The CDR3 totals 14 residues. V was clipped by 6 bases and J by 1 base, with 13 bases between them. CDR1 and CDR2 (germline): DFQATT, SNEGSKA (reference sequence). The CDR3 here is CSAPSGQSYNEQFF. The CDR3 DNA reads TGCAGTGCCCCGAGCGGACAGTCCTACAATGAGCAGTTCTTC.

The chain combines TRBV7-2 with TRBJ1-5; D call uncertain. Trimming stripped 5 bases from V and 0 bases from J, with 11 bases between. Germline V gene sequence: CDR1 SGHTA, CDR2 FQGNSA. There are 15 residues in the CDR3. The CDR3 nucleotides read TGTGCCAGCAGCCTCGAGGGTTATAGCAATCAGCCCCAGCATTTT. Its translation: CASSLEGYSNQPQHF.

CDR3 DNA sequence: TGTGCCAGCAGCCCCCGGGCGAGGGATTCCTACAATGAGCAGTTCTTC. Translated, it gives CASSPRARDSYNEQFF. V gene TRBV3-1 combines with J gene TRBJ2-1; tentative D call: TRBD2 (5 bases). V was cut by 4 bases and J by 1 base, with 14 bases left in between. CDR1 is LGHDT, CDR2 YNNKEL, per germline (reference sequence). The CDR3 sequence is 16 residues long.

V is TRBV7-2 and J is TRBJ2-1; 10 positions match TRBD1. The CDR3 consists of 15 residues. V was clipped by 5 bases and J by 3 bases; unmatched bases: 4. Germline-derived CDR1 and CDR2 are SGHTA and FQGNSA. CDR3 amino acids: CASSPRDRGYNEQFF. The DNA for the CDR3 is TGTGCCAGCAGCCCCCGGGACAGGGGCTACAATGAGCAGTTCTTC.

The CDR3 DNA reads TGTGCCAGCAGCTCCCTCTCCTACGAGCAGTACTTC. It translates to CASSSLSYEQYF. The V call is TRBV7-9, the J call TRBJ2-7; D gene uncertain. Germline CDR1 reads SEHNR; CDR2 reads FQNEAQ (reference sequence). The length of the CDR3 is 12 residues. The ends were cut back, 4 bases at V and 0 bases at J, with 4 bases in the middle.

This clonotype was counted between two and nine times. V and J are TRBV29-1 and TRBJ2-5; TRBD2 matches at 9 bases. CDR3 size: 13 residues. Trimming at V came to 6 bases and at J to 5 bases, leaving 7 bases not matched to a gene. Germline V CDR1 and CDR2: SQVTM, ANQGSEA. CDR3 DNA sequence: TGCAGCGTGAGGACTAGCGTCTTGGAGACCCAGTACTTC. This gives the protein CSVRTSVLETQYF. Full variable domain (missing parts from reference TRBV29-1 and TRBJ2-5): SAVISQKPSRDICQRGTSLTIQCQVDSQVTMMFWYRQQPGQSLTLIATANQGSEATYESGFVIDKFPISRPNLTFSTLTVSNMSPEDSSIYLCSVRTSVLETQYFGPGTRLLVL.

The rearrangement joins TRBV12-3 or TRBV12-4 to TRBJ2-3; no firm D call. This CDR3 has 14 amino acids. The V and J ends lost 2 bases and 0 bases respectively, with 6 bases between them. Here the CDR3 reads CASSLFGSTDTQYF. DNA of the CDR3: TGTGCCAGCAGTTTATTTGGCAGCACAGATACGCAGTATTTT.

The CDR3 nucleotides read TGTGCCAGCAGTTTAGGTAGCGCTACCCAAGAGACCCAGTACTTC. Protein product: CASSLGSATQETQYF. The chain links TRBV27 to TRBJ2-5, with D perhaps matching TRBD2 (5 bases). This CDR3 has 15 residues. Germline CDR1 reads MNHEY; CDR2 reads SMNVEV (reference sequence). Trimming pared 2 bases from V and 1 base from J, leaving 11 bases between.

Many counts were recorded for this clonotype. The chain combines TRBV30 with TRBJ1-2, with 7 bases aligning to TRBD1. The CDR3 has 13 amino acids. After removal of 7 bases from V and 4 bases from J, the junction contained 9 bases not matched to a gene. Germline CDR1 reads GTSNPN; CDR2 reads SVGIG (reference sequence). DNA of the CDR3: TGTGCCTCTCATTCTGGGGACAGCTATGGCTACACCTTC. Amino acid sequence: CASHSGDSYGYTF.

The V gene is TRBV6-6, the J gene TRBJ2-5; no clear D gene. The germline V gene encodes CDR1 MNHNY and CDR2 SVGAGI (reference sequence). Trimming stripped 6 bases from V and 2 bases from J, with 13 bases between. CDR3 length equals 14 residues. In nucleotides, the CDR3 is TGTGCCAGCAGCCCCGTCAACTGGCAAGAGACCCAGTACTTC. It yields the protein CASSPVNWQETQYF.

The V and J genes are TRBV14 and TRBJ2-3; possibly TRBD2 for D (6 bases). This CDR3 contains 16 residues. V lost 2 bases to trimming and J lost 0 bases, with 12 bases between them. Looked up from germline, CDR1 is SGHDN and CDR2 is FVKESK. The CDR3 sequence is CASSQPRRESTDTQYF. CDR3 in DNA: TGTGCCAGCAGCCAACCGCGGAGGGAAAGCACAGATACGCAGTATTTT.

This clonotype was observed a few times. The V and J genes are TRBV19 and TRBJ1-1, with 8 bases that match TRBD1. This CDR3 has 19 amino acids. Germline V gene data show CDR1 as LNHDA and CDR2 as SQIVND (reference sequence). Germline trimming cut 3 bases from V and 4 bases from J; bases unmatched to any gene: 19. The CDR3 protein is CASSIAAAFITGGVTEAFF. The CDR3 DNA reads as TGTGCCAGTAGTATTGCGGCAGCCTTCATAACAGGGGGAGTCACTGAAGCTTTCTTT.

J is TRBJ2-1 and V is TRBV27, with TRBD2 matching over 10 bases. The CDR3 totals 13 residues. Losses at the gene ends were 6 bases for V and 5 bases for J; bases not matched to a gene: 1. Germline V gives CDR1 MNHEY, CDR2 SMNVEV (reference sequence). The chain's CDR3 is CASRLAGHNEQFF. The CDR3, as DNA: TGTGCCAGCAGACTAGCGGGGCACAATGAGCAGTTCTTC.

Many counts were recorded for this clonotype. V is TRBV6-6 and J is TRBJ2-3, with 12 bases that match TRBD2. Germline V gives CDR1 MNHNY, CDR2 SVGAGI (reference sequence). This CDR3 contains 14 residues. Trimming removed 6 bases from V and 14 bases from J; junction bases left unmatched: 12. This CDR3 reads CASRETSGSSIPYF. CDR3 coding DNA: TGTGCCAGCAGAGAGACTAGCGGGAGTTCCATACCGTATTTT.

V usage is TRBV10-3 and J usage is TRBJ2-5, with a tentative D call TRBD2 (5 bases). Per the germline V gene, CDR1 is ENHRY and CDR2 is SYGVKD. With 5 bases removed from V and 5 bases from J, the gap between germline ends came to 15 bases. The length of the CDR3 is 14 residues. In DNA, the CDR3 is TGTGCCATCAGTATTACCGGGCCGGGGGAGACCCAGTACTTC. This codes for CAISITGPGETQYF.

This clonotype was seen a handful of times. The chain recombines TRBV12-3 or TRBV12-4 with TRBJ2-1; the match to TRBD2 covers 14 bases. Unmatched junction bases numbered 5, after V lost 5 bases and J lost 5 bases. This CDR3 has 16 residues. The CDR3, as DNA: TGTGCCAGCAGTCTGCGACTAGCGGGGGGGCACAATGAGCAGTTCTTC. This codes for CASSLRLAGGHNEQFF.

This clonotype was seen at least ten times. The chain links TRBV20-1 to TRBJ2-5; D possibly corresponds to TRBD2 (7 bases). Trimming pared 0 bases from V and 2 bases from J, leaving 16 bases between. Germline assignment: CDR1 DFQATT and CDR2 SNEGSKA (reference sequence). CDR3 length: 16 amino acids. The CDR3 region is CSARDRGGFDQETQYF. Written as DNA, the CDR3 is TGCAGTGCTAGAGATAGGGGGGGCTTTGATCAAGAGACCCAGTACTTC.

The table lists this clonotype with many counts. The chain employs TRBV20-1 and TRBJ2-1, with unresolved D. Trimming took off 3 bases at V and 3 bases at J, with 9 bases between the two ends. This CDR3 contains 13 residues. Germline V gene sequence: CDR1 DFQATT, CDR2 SNEGSKA (reference sequence). DNA of the CDR3: TGCAGTGCTAGGGGGATGGGCTACAATGAGCAGTTCTTC. This translates into CSARGMGYNEQFF.

On this clonotype: Mismatch with germline at one junction end may stem from a read error. The rearrangement uses TRBV6-4 and TRBJ2-1; unclear D gene. Looked up from germline, CDR1 is MRHNA and CDR2 is SNTAGT. The length of the CDR3 is 11 residues. CDR3 protein: CDSSDGGGQFF. The CDR3 DNA reads TGTGACAGCAGTGACGGCGGTGGGCAGTTCTTC.

There are a few counts of this clonotype. The chain has TRBV3-1 and TRBJ2-7, with a weak D call TRBD1 (6 bases). CDR1 and CDR2 (germline): LGHDT, YNNKEL (reference sequence). V was shortened by 0 bases and J by 3 bases, with 15 bases between the two germline ends. This CDR3 is 16 amino acids long. The CDR3 DNA reads TGTGCCAGCAGCCAAGATCTGAGGACAGCCCTCTACGAGCAGTACTTC. Residues: CASSQDLRTALYEQYF.

This clonotype has a count of ten or more. The chain uses TRBV20-1 and TRBJ2-7; no firm D call. Germline lookup yields CDR1 DFQATT and CDR2 SNEGSKA (reference sequence). Trimming removed 6 bases from V and 2 bases from J, with 8 bases in between. CDR3 length: 11 residues. The CDR3 nucleotides read TGCAGTGCCTTAGTGACCTACGAGCAGTACTTC. Translation: CSALVTYEQYF.

This clonotype was detected ten times or more. This chain joins TRBV27 and TRBJ2-7; 7 nucleotides match TRBD2. Germline lookup yields CDR1 MNHEY and CDR2 SMNVEV (reference sequence). CDR3 length: 13 amino acids. V shed 10 bases, J shed 3 bases, and the junction held 9 bases outside the gene matches. CDR3 DNA: TGTGCCATCCCCCGGGAGGCGAACTACGAGCAGTACTTC. Translated: CAIPREANYEQYF.

This clonotype has a handful of counts. This chain uses TRBV15 with TRBJ2-5; the D gene is possibly TRBD1 (5 bases). The CDR3 extends over 14 amino acids. V shed 0 bases and J shed 0 bases, with 5 bases lying between them. Germline V gene lookup returns CDR1 LNHNV and CDR2 YYDKDF (reference sequence). CDR3 coding DNA: TGTGCCACCAGCAGAGACAGGGACCAAGAGACCCAGTACTTC. This sequence encodes CATSRDRDQETQYF.

This clonotype was seen many times. The chain employs TRBV7-9 and TRBJ1-6; D unresolved. The CDR3 covers 16 residues. From germline, CDR1 is SEHNR and CDR2 FQNEAQ (reference sequence). The ends were cut back, 5 bases at V and 6 bases at J, with 17 bases in the middle. CDR3 amino acids: CASSDGGLHVNSPLHF. The CDR3 bases are TGTGCCAGCAGCGACGGAGGCCTCCACGTTAATTCACCCCTCCACTTT.

This clonotype occurred many times. V is TRBV7-9 and J is TRBJ1-1, with TRBD1 matching 8 bases. The CDR3 runs to 17 residues. Germline values: CDR1 SEHNR, CDR2 FQNEAQ (reference sequence). The V and J ends lost 5 bases and 5 bases, in that order; junction bases with no gene match: 16. The CDR3 nucleotides read TGTGCCAGCAGCACCAGGTGGCAGGGGGCGGAGGGTACTGAAGCTTTCTTT. It yields the protein CASSTRWQGAEGTEAFF.